This T cell receptor (beta chain) was recovered during a study of control samples from healthy donors and cancer patients. Profiled with immunoSEQ multiplex PCR; TCRdb holds only in-frame clones, not every one. The sample includes some 410,000 clones, 90% of them seen just once. Trimming at V came to 4 bases and at J to 7 bases, leaving 12 bases not matched to a gene. The CDR3 consists of 17 residues. CDR1 is MNHEY and CDR2 is SMNVEV in the germline V gene (reference sequence). The sample taken for sequencing was PBMCs. This TCR was sampled from a man in his forties or fifties with head and neck cancer. The V and J genes are TRBV27 and TRBJ2-1; the match to TRBD2 covers 11 bases. This CDR3 is CASSSGWGLAGGNEQFF. The CDR3 DNA follows: TGTGCCAGCAGTTCGGGGTGGGGGCTAGCGGGAGGTAATGAGCAGTTCTTC.